This TCR beta chain was captured by sequencing in a study of cytomegalovirus exposure and HLA in healthy donors. Repertoires were generated with immunoSEQ multiplex PCR, while TCRdb's copy carries only in-frame clones and drops some. The sample includes some 140,000 clones, roughly 90% of them seen just once. Study-level results: In a later analysis, first-cohort TCR clusters were found to tend to co-occur in the approximately 120 validation repertoires. It was reported that the classifier diagnosed cytomegalovirus status with high specificity and sensitivity in both the original and validation cohorts.

This CDR3 region has 14 residues. Trimming took off 4 bases at V and 0 bases at J, with 10 bases between the two ends. The germline gives CDR1 SGHRS, CDR2 YFSETQ. This clone was recorded a few times. Its antigen is undetermined. The sample was PBMCs. The rearrangement joins TRBV5-1 to TRBJ1-1, with D unresolved. The sequence derives from a man aged 18-30 years in good health and CMV-seropositive. CDR3 in amino acids: CASSPEGMNTEAFF. The CDR3 DNA reads TGCGCCAGCAGCCCCGAGGGTATGAACACTGAAGCTTTCTTT.